This record concerns one T cell receptor (beta chain) sequence. Germline V gene sequence: CDR1 SGHRS, CDR2 YFSETQ. CDR3 length: 11 amino acids. The V end lost 5 bases, the J end lost 3 bases, and 6 bases lay between the germline ends. TCRdb's copy holds only in-frame clones and misses some; the assay was immunoSEQ multiplex PCR. The repertoire holds 10,000 to 15,000 clones, with 65% to 85% as singletons. This record belongs to a study of T cells after somatic rescue of genetic block. The source material was peripheral blood mononuclear cells (PBMCs). This clonotype was obtained from a boy between 10 and 17 years old. The V and J genes are TRBV5-1 and TRBJ2-7, with D unresolved. CDR3 DNA: TGCGCCAGCAGAATCGGCTACGAGCAGTACTTC. Its translation is CASRIGYEQYF. Combining the CDR3 with reference TRBV5-1 and TRBJ2-7 gives the whole variable domain KAGVTQTPRYLIKTRGQQVTLSCSPISGHRSVSWYQQTPGQGLQFLFEYFSETQRNKGNFPGRFSGRQFSNSRSEMNVSTLELGDSALYLCASRIGYEQYFGPGTRLTVT.